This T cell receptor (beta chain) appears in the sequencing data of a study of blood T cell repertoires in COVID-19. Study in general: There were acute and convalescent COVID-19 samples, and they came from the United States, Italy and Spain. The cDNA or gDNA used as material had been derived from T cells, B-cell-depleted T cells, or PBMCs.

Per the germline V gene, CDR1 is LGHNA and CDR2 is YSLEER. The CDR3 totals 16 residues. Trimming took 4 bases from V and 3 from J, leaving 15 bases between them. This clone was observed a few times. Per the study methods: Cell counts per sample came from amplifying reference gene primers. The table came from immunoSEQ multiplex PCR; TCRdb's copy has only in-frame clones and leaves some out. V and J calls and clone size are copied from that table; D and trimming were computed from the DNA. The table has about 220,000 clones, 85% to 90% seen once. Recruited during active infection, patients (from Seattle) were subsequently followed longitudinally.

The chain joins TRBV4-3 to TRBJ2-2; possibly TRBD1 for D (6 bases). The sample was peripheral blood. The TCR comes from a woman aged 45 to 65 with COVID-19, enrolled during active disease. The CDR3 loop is CASSRALRGYTGELFF. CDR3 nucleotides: TGCGCCAGCAGCCGGGCGCTCAGGGGATACACCGGGGAGCTGTTTTTT.